The 10 T cell receptor beta chains below all came from one sample that was sequenced in a study of glioma-infiltrating T cells. The iRepertoire nested amplicon-rescue multiplex PCR amplified TCR alpha and beta CDR3s from RNA. TCRdb analysed the multiplex PCR reads with MiXCR anew, one entry per CDR3 protein. Here the sample spans around 390,000 distinct CDR3 sequences, about two fifths being singletons. Source material: glioma tissue, nonneoplastic brain tissue, or PBMCs (not recorded which). These TCRs come from a human donor with low-grade glioma or glioblastoma, undergoing nonglioma brain surgery, or in good health (not recorded which).

Worth noting for this clonotype: This may stem from a read error, because a much larger clone lies one nucleotide away. This is likely a read error, given that the CDR3 carries no conserved phenylalanine or tryptophan at its end. The J gene is TRBJ2-3, the V gene TRBV7-2, with TRBD1 as a possible D gene (6 bases). Per germline, CDR1 SGHTA and CDR2 FQGNSA. The V gene lost 4 bases and the J gene lost 0 bases, with 8 bases spanning the gap. This CDR3 has 14 residues. The chain's CDR3 is CASSYRVSTDTQYL. CDR3 DNA: TGTGCCAGCAGCTACAGGGTTAGCACAGATACGCAGTATTTA.

The V gene is TRBV14, the J gene TRBJ2-3; perhaps TRBD2 as D (6 bases). V lost 5 bases to trimming and J lost 3 bases, with 15 bases between them. The CDR3 totals 15 residues. Germline CDR1 reads SGHDN; CDR2 reads FVKESK. CDR3: CASSYFSGKTDTQYF. The CDR3 DNA reads TGTGCCAGCAGCTACTTTAGCGGAAAGACAGATACGCAGTATTTT.

To note about this clonotype: A read error likely explains this, since a far larger clone differs by one base. The chain recombines TRBV28 with TRBJ2-5; D is ambiguous. Germline V gives CDR1 MDHEN, CDR2 SYDVKM. V was pared by 2 bases and J by 9 bases, with 7 bases between. The CDR3 length is 11 residues. The CDR3 DNA is TGTGCCAGCAGTTTAGTCGAGGCCCAGTACTTC. Residues: CASSLVEAQYF.

In this sample, this clonotype turned up once. The chain uses TRBV29-1 and TRBJ2-1; the D gene is possibly TRBD2 (5 bases). The V gene lost 3 bases and the J gene lost 10 bases, with 16 bases spanning the gap. CDR1 is SQVTM and CDR2 is ANQGSEA in the germline V gene. This CDR3 region has 13 residues. DNA for the CDR3: TGCAGCGTTGAGCTTTCTACCGGGAACGAGCAGTTCTTC. It yields the protein CSVELSTGNEQFF.

The V gene is TRBV20-1, the J gene TRBJ2-7; D is unresolved. Germline V gene data show CDR1 as DFQATT and CDR2 as SNEGSKA (reference sequence). The V end was cut by 0 bases, the J end by 7 bases, with 10 bases between. The CDR3 is made up of 12 amino acids. CDR3 nucleotides: TGCAGTGCTAGAGAGGGAAGCTCAGAGCAGTACTTC. Translation gives CSAREGSSEQYF.

The chain links TRBV19 to TRBJ1-1, with TRBD1 as a possible D gene (5 bases). Germline V gene sequence: CDR1 LNHDA, CDR2 SQIVND (reference sequence). Trimming took off 7 bases at V and 0 bases at J, with 15 bases between the two ends. The length of the CDR3 is 15 residues. The CDR3 DNA reads TGTGCCAGTATAGTTAGGGGCGGAATGAACACTGAAGCTTTCTTT. It yields the protein CASIVRGGMNTEAFF.

This clonotype has just a few counts. The chain is built from TRBV7-2 and TRBJ1-2; 8 bases are shared with TRBD1. The germline V gene has CDR1 SGHTA and CDR2 FQGNSA. V gave up 7 bases and J gave up 8 bases; unmatched junction bases: 9. The CDR3 is made up of 13 amino acids. The CDR3, as DNA: TGTGCCAGCACCCAGGACAGGGTAAAGGGCTACACCTTC. Its translation is CASTQDRVKGYTF.

Details on this clonotype: One junction end disagrees with the germline gene, perhaps due to a read error. J is TRBJ2-2 and V is TRBV20-1; D gene ambiguous. The CDR3 sequence is 13 residues long. Per germline, CDR1 DFQATT and CDR2 SNEGSKA (reference sequence). The CDR3 nucleotides read TGCAGTGTGAAGAGCCGACTCACCGGGCAGCTGTTTTTT. Protein: CSVKSRLTGQLFF.

The rearrangement joins TRBV7-9 to TRBJ1-6, with D perhaps TRBD1 (6 bases). Germline V CDR1 and CDR2: SEHNR, FQNEAQ (reference sequence). The CDR3 totals 16 residues. The V and J ends lost 3 bases and 9 bases respectively, with 18 bases between them. CDR3 sequence (DNA): TGTGCCAGCAGCTTTCGCAGGGGCGCCGGGATTTCACCCCTCCACTTT. Translation: CASSFRRGAGISPLHF.

This clonotype was seen many times. The J gene is TRBJ1-1, the V gene TRBV28; D is possibly TRBD1 (5 bases). The CDR3 has 14 amino acids. The germline V and J ends were trimmed by 2 bases and 6 bases, with 13 bases remaining between them. Germline lookup yields CDR1 MDHEN and CDR2 SYDVKM. The CDR3 reads CASSLSLRGAEAFF. The CDR3 DNA follows: TGTGCCAGCAGTTTAAGCCTCCGGGGGGCTGAAGCTTTCTTT.